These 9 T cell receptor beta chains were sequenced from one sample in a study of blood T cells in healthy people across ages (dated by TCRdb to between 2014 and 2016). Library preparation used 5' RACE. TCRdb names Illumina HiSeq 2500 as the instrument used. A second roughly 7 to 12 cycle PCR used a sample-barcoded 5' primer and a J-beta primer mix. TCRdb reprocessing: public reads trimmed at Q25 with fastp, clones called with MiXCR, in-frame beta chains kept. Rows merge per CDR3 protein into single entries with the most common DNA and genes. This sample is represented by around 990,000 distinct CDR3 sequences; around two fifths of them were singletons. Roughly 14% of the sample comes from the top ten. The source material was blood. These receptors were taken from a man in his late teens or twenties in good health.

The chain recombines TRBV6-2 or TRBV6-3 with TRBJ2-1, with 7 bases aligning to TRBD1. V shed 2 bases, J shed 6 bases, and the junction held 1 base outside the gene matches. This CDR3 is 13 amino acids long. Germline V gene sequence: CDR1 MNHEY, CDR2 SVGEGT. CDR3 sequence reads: CASSYAGGNEQFF. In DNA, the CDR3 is TGTGCCAGCAGTTACGCAGGGGGCAATGAGCAGTTCTTC.

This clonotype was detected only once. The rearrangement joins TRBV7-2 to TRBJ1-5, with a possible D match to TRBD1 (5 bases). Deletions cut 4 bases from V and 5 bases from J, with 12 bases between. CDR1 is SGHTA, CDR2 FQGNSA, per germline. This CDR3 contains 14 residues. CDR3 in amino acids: CASSSRGGDQPQHF. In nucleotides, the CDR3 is TGTGCCAGCAGCTCACGGGGCGGAGATCAGCCCCAGCATTTT.

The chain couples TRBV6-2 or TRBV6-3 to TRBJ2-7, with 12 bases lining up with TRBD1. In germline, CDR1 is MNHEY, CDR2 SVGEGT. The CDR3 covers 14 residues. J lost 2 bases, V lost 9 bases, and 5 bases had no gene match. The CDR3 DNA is TGTGCCAGTAGGGACAGGGGGCTCCCCTACGAGCAGTACTTC. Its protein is CASRDRGLPYEQYF.

CDR3 sequence (DNA): TGTGCCAGCAGTTACGCCGGGGTGAGCAATCAGCCCCAGCATTTT. Translating it yields CASSYAGVSNQPQHF. The chain links TRBV6-2 or TRBV6-3 to TRBJ1-5; no definite D call. V lost 2 bases, J lost 1 base, and 9 bases lay in between. The germline gives CDR1 MNHEY, CDR2 SVGEGT. This CDR3 is 15 amino acids long.

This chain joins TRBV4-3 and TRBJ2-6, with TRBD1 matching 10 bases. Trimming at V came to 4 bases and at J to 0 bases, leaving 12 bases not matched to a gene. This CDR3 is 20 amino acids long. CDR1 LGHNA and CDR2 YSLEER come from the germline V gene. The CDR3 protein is CASSPGTGAKSFSGANVLTF. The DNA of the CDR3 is TGCGCCAGCAGCCCAGGGACAGGGGCTAAATCTTTCTCTGGGGCCAACGTCCTGACTTTC.

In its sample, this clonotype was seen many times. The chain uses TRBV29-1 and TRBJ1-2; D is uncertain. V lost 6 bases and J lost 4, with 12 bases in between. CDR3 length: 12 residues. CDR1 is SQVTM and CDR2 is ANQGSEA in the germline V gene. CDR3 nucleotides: TGCAGCGTGCTGACGGGTCCCTATGGCTACACCTTC. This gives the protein CSVLTGPYGYTF.

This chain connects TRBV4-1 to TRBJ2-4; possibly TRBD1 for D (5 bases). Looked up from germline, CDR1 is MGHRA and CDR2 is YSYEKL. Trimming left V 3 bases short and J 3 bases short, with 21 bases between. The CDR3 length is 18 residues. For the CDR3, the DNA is TGCGCCAGCAGCCAGCCCGGAAGGACAACGCTAGTCAAAAACATTCAGTACTTC. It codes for CASSQPGRTTLVKNIQYF.

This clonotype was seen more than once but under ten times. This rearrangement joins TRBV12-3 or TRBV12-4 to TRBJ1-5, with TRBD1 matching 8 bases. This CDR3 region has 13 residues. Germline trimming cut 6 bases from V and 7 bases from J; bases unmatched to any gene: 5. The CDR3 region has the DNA TGTGCCAGCAGCAGGACAGGGAAGCAGCCCCAGCATTTT. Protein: CASSRTGKQPQHF.

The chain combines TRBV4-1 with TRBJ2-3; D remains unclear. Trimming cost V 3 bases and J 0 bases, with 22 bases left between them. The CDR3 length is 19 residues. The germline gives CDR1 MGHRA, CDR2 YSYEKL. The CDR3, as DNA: TGCGCCAGCAGCCAGACCCCGGCCTTCTTGGGCAGCAGCACAGATACGCAGTATTTT. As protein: CASSQTPAFLGSSTDTQYF.